The 20 T cell receptor beta chains reported below all come from one sample, sequenced in a study of T cells in Graves' hyperthyroidism and ophthalmopathy. RNA transcripts yielded amplified TCR beta CDR3 regions. During a first-round RT-PCR of the TCR CDR3, the HTBI primer set was used. In TCRdb, the multiplex PCR reads were re-called with MiXCR into one record per CDR3 protein. In the table there are roughly 360,000 distinct CDR3 sequences, about 13% of which are singletons. Sequencing was performed on blood. These receptors originate from a man in his thirties or forties with Graves' hyperthyroidism that later progressed to Graves' ophthalmopathy.

This clonotype was observed at least ten times. V and J are TRBV9 and TRBJ2-2; D not resolved. The length of the CDR3 is 13 residues. Germline V gives CDR1 SGDLS, CDR2 YYNGEE. V lost 3 bases, J lost 1 base, and 4 bases lay in between. In nucleotides, the CDR3 is TGTGCCAGCAGCGGACAGAACACCGGGGAGCTGTTTTTT. The encoded protein is CASSGQNTGELFF.

This clonotype was seen ten or more times. The chain uses TRBV28 and TRBJ2-5; the D is unclear. CDR1 and CDR2 (germline): MDHEN, SYDVKM. Deletions cut 5 bases from V and 5 bases from J, with 12 bases between. The CDR3 is 13 residues long. This CDR3 is CASSRVTGETQYF. CDR3 sequence (DNA): TGTGCCAGCAGTAGGGTGACCGGGGAGACCCAGTACTTC.

V gene TRBV20-1 combines with J gene TRBJ2-5; TRBD2 aligns across 8 bases. Unmatched junction bases numbered 13, after V lost 6 bases and J lost 1 base. The CDR3 spans 16 residues. The germline CDR1 and CDR2 sequences are DFQATT and SNEGSKA (reference sequence). The CDR3 protein is CSAIGVSGGPQETQYF. CDR3 bases: TGCAGTGCCATAGGGGTCAGCGGGGGCCCCCAAGAGACCCAGTACTTC.

V usage is TRBV4-1 and J usage is TRBJ1-5; weak D call: TRBD1 (5 bases). The CDR3 is 14 residues long. The V gene's germline CDR1 is MGHRA and CDR2 YSYEKL. V was trimmed by 5 bases and J by 3 bases, leaving 11 bases between them. CDR3 in amino acids: CASSKTGANQPQHF. CDR3 bases: TGCGCCAGCAGCAAAACCGGGGCCAATCAGCCCCAGCATTTT.

This clonotype came up many times. V is TRBV12-3 or TRBV12-4 and J is TRBJ2-3; D tentatively fits TRBD1 or TRBD2 (5 bases each). V lost 6 bases and J lost 2, with 9 bases in between. CDR3 length equals 13 residues. The CDR3 sequence: CASSRDPTDTQYF. In DNA form, the CDR3 reads TGTGCCAGCAGCCGGGACCCCACAGATACGCAGTATTTT.

This clonotype appeared many times. The rearrangement links TRBV7-8 to TRBJ2-4; D call uncertain. CDR1 SGHVS and CDR2 FQNEAQ come from the germline V gene. The CDR3 contains 17 residues. V lost 0 bases and J 0 bases, leaving 12 bases between the germline ends. CDR3 bases: TGTGCCAGCAGCTTAGCGCGTTCAGGCAAAGCCAAAAACATTCAGTACTTC. This codes for CASSLARSGKAKNIQYF.

This clonotype showed up many times. The chain joins TRBV28 to TRBJ2-7; 8 nucleotides align to TRBD1. The CDR3 sequence is 15 residues long. V shed 2 bases and J 0 bases; nucleotides not matched to a gene: 3. Germline V gives CDR1 MDHEN, CDR2 SYDVKM. CDR3 amino acids: CASSLMDRDSYEQYF. Here the CDR3 DNA reads TGTGCCAGCAGTTTAATGGACAGGGACTCCTACGAGCAGTACTTC. Variable domain in full (rest from reference TRBV28 and TRBJ2-7): DVKVTQSSRYLVKRTGEKVFLECVQDMDHENMFWYRQDPGLGLRLIYFSYDVKMKEKGDIPEGYSVSREKKERFSLILESASTNQTSMYLCASSLMDRDSYEQYFGPGTRLTVT.

This clonotype showed up just a few times. The chain joins TRBV12-3 or TRBV12-4 to TRBJ1-1; TRBD1 matches at 9 bases. This CDR3 is 15 amino acids long. Unmatched junction bases numbered 10, after V lost 6 bases and J lost 5 bases. In DNA form, the CDR3 reads TGTGCCAGCAGAACCTGGGACAGGGTAAGGACTGAAGCTTTCTTT. It codes for CASRTWDRVRTEAFF.

This clonotype was observed a few times. The gene calls are TRBV10-3 and TRBJ2-7, with 7 positions matching TRBD1. The CDR3 spans 13 residues. Germline loops: CDR1 ENHRY, CDR2 SYGVKD. V gave up 10 bases and J gave up 2 bases; unmatched junction bases: 8. CDR3 DNA sequence: TGTGCCACCGGACAGGCCAACACCTACGAGCAGTACTTC. This translates into CATGQANTYEQYF.

The chain uses TRBV19 and TRBJ1-2, with a tentative D call TRBD1 (6 bases). This CDR3 spans 14 amino acids. With 4 bases removed from V and 0 bases from J, the gap between germline ends came to 9 bases. Looked up from germline, CDR1 is LNHDA and CDR2 is SQIVND (reference sequence). As DNA, the CDR3 is TGTGCCAGTAGTACGGGACACACTAACTATGGCTACACCTTC. It encodes CASSTGHTNYGYTF. Supplemented by reference TRBV19 and TRBJ1-2, the full variable domain reads DGGITQSPKYLFRKEGQNVTLSCEQNLNHDAMYWYRQDPGQGLRLIYYSQIVNDFQKGDIAEGYSVSREKKESFPLTVTSAQKNPTAFYLCASSTGHTNYGYTFGSGTRLTVV.

This clonotype was found many times. The chain has TRBV5-1 and TRBJ1-1; D ambiguous. Per the germline V gene, CDR1 is SGHRS and CDR2 is YFSETQ. The CDR3 is 15 amino acids. CDR3 protein: CVEPSRRVGNTEAFF. CDR3 in DNA: TGCGTCGAACCCTCCCGGAGGGTAGGGAACACTGAAGCTTTCTTT.

In regard to this clonotype: This clone may be a read error of a much larger clone one base away. The chain combines TRBV2 with TRBJ2-1; possibly TRBD1 for D (5 bases). The germline V and J ends were trimmed by 3 bases and 5 bases, with 8 bases remaining between them. Germline CDR1 and CDR2: SNHLY and FYNNEI. CDR3 length: 13 amino acids. In nucleotides, the CDR3 is TGTGCCAGCAGTGACAGGGAAAACAATGAGCAGTTCTTC. It encodes CASSDRENNEQFF.

This clonotype was counted many times. The V gene is TRBV7-3, the J gene TRBJ1-1; D remains unclear. CDR3 size: 13 residues. The germline gives CDR1 SGHTA, CDR2 FQGTGA. The V end lost 4 bases, the J end lost 6 bases, and 12 bases lay between the germline ends. CDR3 sequence: CASSSAVDAEAFF. CDR3 coding DNA: TGTGCCAGCAGCTCGGCAGTGGACGCTGAAGCTTTCTTT.

V and J are TRBV6-1 and TRBJ1-4, with unresolved D. Germline CDR1 MNHNS, CDR2 SASEGT. The CDR3 is 15 residues long. With 6 bases removed from V and 4 bases from J, the gap between germline ends came to 15 bases. The CDR3 is CASSPGPKFNEKLFF. The DNA of the CDR3 is TGTGCCAGCAGCCCCGGACCCAAATTTAATGAAAAACTGTTTTTT.

This clonotype appeared a single time. A much larger clone lies one base from this, so it may be a read error. The V gene is TRBV15, the J gene TRBJ1-5; D unclear. Germline V gene lookup returns CDR1 LNHNV and CDR2 YYDKDF (reference sequence). V was cut by 4 bases and J by 10 bases, with 14 bases left in between. The CDR3 spans 13 residues. The CDR3 spells CATSTGRVQPQHF. The CDR3 DNA sequence: TGTGCCACCAGCACCGGAAGGGTACAACCCCAGCATTTT.

This clonotype was detected many times. The chain couples TRBV28 to TRBJ2-7; tentative D call: TRBD2 (5 bases). The CDR3 is made up of 11 amino acids. Germline V gives CDR1 MDHEN, CDR2 SYDVKM. V shed 6 bases and J shed 6 bases, with 9 bases lying between them. CDR3 loop: CASSPGVEQYF. The DNA for the CDR3 is TGTGCCAGCAGCCCCGGGGTCGAGCAGTACTTC.

This clonotype was detected ten times or more. This CDR3 reads CASRLRLRGPHQPQHF. As DNA, the CDR3 is TGTGCCAGTCGCCTGCGGCTAAGGGGACCTCATCAGCCCCAGCATTTT. The chain has TRBV9 and TRBJ1-5; maybe TRBD1 (5 bases). From germline, CDR1 is SGDLS and CDR2 YYNGEE. Trimming left V 8 bases short and J 5 bases short, with 23 bases between. The length of the CDR3 is 16 residues. Together with reference TRBV9 and TRBJ1-5, the CDR3 gives the full variable domain: DSGVTQTPKHLITATGQRVTLRCSPRSGDLSVYWYQQSLDQGLQFLIQYYNGEERAKGNILERFSAQQFPDLHSELNLSSLELGDSALYFCASRLRLRGPHQPQHFGDGTRLSIL.

V gene TRBV19 combines with J gene TRBJ2-1, with TRBD2 matching over 10 bases. Germline-derived CDR1 and CDR2 are LNHDA and SQIVND (reference sequence). The CDR3 spans 14 residues. J lost 9 bases, V lost 6 bases, and 8 bases had no gene match. CDR3 in amino acids: CASSPPTSGVEQFF. As DNA, the CDR3 is TGTGCCAGTAGCCCCCCAACTAGCGGGGTTGAGCAGTTCTTC.

This clonotype has just a few counts. This chain joins TRBV20-1 and TRBJ1-2; 11 bases match TRBD1. The germline V gene has CDR1 DFQATT and CDR2 SNEGSKA (reference sequence). V trimming: 5 bases; J trimming: 6 bases; junction bases outside the gene matches: 2. The CDR3 is 12 amino acids. CDR3 residues: CSAEGQGDGYTF. Written as DNA, the CDR3 is TGCAGTGCTGAGGGACAGGGGGATGGCTACACCTTC.

This clonotype was recorded many times. The chain combines TRBV12-3 or TRBV12-4 with TRBJ1-1; TRBD1 agrees at 7 bases. The CDR3 totals 13 residues. V trimming: 1 base; J trimming: 8 bases; junction bases outside the gene matches: 4. CDR3: CASSLGGQIEAFF. In DNA form, the CDR3 reads TGTGCCAGCAGTTTAGGGGGACAGATCGAAGCTTTCTTT.